The present T cell receptor (beta chain) was sequenced within a study of OX40 agonist ivuxolimab in advanced cancers. Study-wide context: Ivuxolimab, which targeted the costimulatory receptor OX40 (CD134), was an agonistic, fully human IgG2 monoclonal antibody. Intravenous ivuxolimab was administered to patients every 2 weeks at six dose levels: 0.01, 0.1, 0.3, 1.5, 3 and 10 mg/kg. Among the 50 to 55 dose-escalation patients, some 20 had hepatocellular carcinoma, about 15 melanoma, 9 renal cell carcinoma and 9 head and neck cancer. In the dose-escalation cohort, more than 80% of patients were male, and the mean age was 60 years with a range of about 20 to 80. Prior anti-PD-1, anti-PD-L1 or anti-CTLA-4 therapy was permitted, and checkpoint inhibitors had been received by approximately 39% of dose-escalation patients. Partial responses were achieved by three dose-escalation patients, of whom one had hepatocellular carcinoma and two had cutaneous melanoma. Peripheral TCRbeta sequencing aimed to test whether ivuxolimab altered TCR sequence diversity and caused clonal T-cell expansion. The paper covers the monotherapy dose-escalation part of the phase I ivuxolimab trial, which included N ≈ 52 patients. The investigation overall reported the following: In the 0.1-3.0 mg/kg groups, partial responders had among the lowest normalized peripheral clonal expansion, particularly in CD8+ T cells. The antigen specificity of the peripheral T cells that underwent clonal expansion was not determined. Clonal expansion of both CD4+ and CD8+ blood T cells was observed from baseline to week 6 at doses 0.1 to 3.0 mg/kg. On average, CD8+ T cells showed more expanded clones than CD4+ T cells after ivuxolimab. Low levels of normalized T-cell clonal expansion were also seen in some patients who did not respond.

Measured from the cysteine to the phenylalanine, the CDR3 is 12 residues long. Only the CDR3 region is kept as DNA, spanning 36 bases read in frame from base 1. Trimming removed 2 bases from V and 3 bases from J, leaving 1 base between the germline ends. CDR1 is given as SGHAT and CDR2 as FQNNGV, both from the germline V gene. Patients with autoimmune disease history or receiving systemic immunosuppression were excluded from the trial. Peripheral blood for TCR sequencing was collected from all dose cohorts at baseline, on cycle 4 day 1, and on cycle 7 day 1. The samples were taken from a phase I, first-in-human, multicenter, open-label dose-escalation trial of ivuxolimab. Adults with locally advanced or metastatic melanoma, renal cell, hepatocellular, or head and neck squamous cell carcinoma were enrolled in the trial. CD4+ and CD8+ T cells were sorted separately from peripheral blood before TCR sequencing.

Turning to this clone: It has no known antigen specificity. No clone much larger than this one lies a single base away; base qualities are absent.

To sequence the TCRbeta CDR3 region, genomic DNA was isolated from the sorted cells. The immunoSEQ Assay was used for sequencing of TCRbeta CDR3 regions. Here the immuneACCESS table is served through TCRdb, limited to in-frame sequences with V and J called. Missing clones are a known gap in these copies; in checked studies unresolved V genes cover under half, and the rest lacks a known reason. Across this sample there are tens of thousands of clones, with about 94% seen only once. The ten most abundant clones make up 9.5% to 10% of the sample. Sequencing used CD4+ or CD8+ T cells sorted from blood, obtained in a trial of the OX40 agonist ivuxolimab. The rearrangement joined TRBV11-2 to TRBJ2-2; no D gene can be assigned with confidence. The source of this sequence is an adult with an advanced solid tumor such as melanoma, head and neck, liver or kidney cancer. The DNA sequence follows: TGTGCCAGCAGCTTATACACCGGGGAGCTGTTTTTT. Protein translation: CASSLYTGELFF.